This entry lists 26 T cell receptor beta chains sequenced from one sample in a study of shared clonotypes between healthy human individuals. Produced via immunoSEQ multiplex PCR; TCRdb's table is partial and in-frame only. Here the sample spans about 2.4 million clones, around 94% being singletons. Sequenced sample: naive CD4+ T cells sorted from blood. Subset indicated: CD45RA+ positively selected. These TCRs come from a man in his late teens or twenties in good health.

This clone was detected once. This chain's CDR3 is CASRKESGTGQEKLFF. As DNA, the CDR3 is TGCGCCAGCAGAAAAGAAAGCGGGACAGGCCAAGAAAAACTGTTTTTT. The V call is TRBV10-2, the J call TRBJ1-4; 8 positions match TRBD1. V trimming: 6 bases; J trimming: 8 bases; junction bases outside the gene matches: 14. Germline CDR1 reads WSHSY; CDR2 reads SAAADI. The CDR3 length is 16 residues.

This sequence joins TRBV5-1 and TRBJ2-7; D is ambiguous. Germline V lookup: CDR1 SGHRS, CDR2 YFSETQ. Deletions cut 0 bases from V and 5 bases from J, with 9 bases between. The CDR3 sequence is 13 residues long. This chain's CDR3 is CASSLGPGDEQYF. Here the CDR3 DNA reads TGCGCCAGCAGCTTGGGACCTGGGGACGAGCAGTACTTC.

The chain links TRBV7-2 to TRBJ2-7, with D unclear. Germline CDR1 SGHTA, CDR2 FQGNSA. The length of the CDR3 is 15 residues. V was shortened by 5 bases and J by 4 bases, with 18 bases between the two germline ends. The CDR3 loop reads CASSEGPLGPYEQYF. CDR3 DNA: TGTGCCAGCAGCGAAGGACCTTTGGGCCCTTACGAGCAGTACTTC.

Comments on this clone: Sequence at one end of the junction differs from germline and may be a read error. V gene TRBV7-7 combines with J gene TRBJ2-3, with a possible D match to TRBD2 (6 bases). Looked up from germline, CDR1 is SSHAT and CDR2 is FNYEAQ (reference sequence). This CDR3 contains 15 residues. The CDR3 sequence: CASSLGGERTDTQYF. CDR3 bases: TGTGCTAGCAGCCTCGGAGGGGAGAGAACAGATACGCAGTATTTT.

The chain recombines TRBV5-5 with TRBJ2-7; a possible D gene is TRBD2 (6 bases). CDR1 is SGHKS and CDR2 is YYEKEE in the germline V gene (reference sequence). The V and J ends lost 3 bases and 0 bases respectively, with 7 bases between them. The CDR3 has 13 residues. CDR3 DNA: TGTGCCAGCAGCTCTAGCGCCTCCTACGAGCAGTACTTC. It codes for CASSSSASYEQYF.

The genes are TRBV6-1 and TRBJ1-1, with D hard to call. Germline V gives CDR1 MNHNS, CDR2 SASEGT. V was shortened by 2 bases and J by 6 bases, with 13 bases between the two germline ends. The CDR3 runs 14 residues. CDR3 region: CASSERRQDPEAFF. In DNA form, the CDR3 reads TGTGCCAGCAGTGAACGAAGACAAGACCCTGAAGCTTTCTTT.

This chain joins TRBV7-3 and TRBJ2-5, with D uncertain. Germline V gene lookup returns CDR1 SGHTA and CDR2 FQGTGA. CDR3 size: 15 residues. The V end was cut by 4 bases, the J end by 1 base, with 13 bases between. The CDR3 nucleotides are TGTGCCAGCAGCTCTGGGCAGTTATTCCAAGAGACCCAGTACTTC. Translation: CASSSGQLFQETQYF.

V usage is TRBV25-1 and J usage is TRBJ1-2, with TRBD1 as a possible D gene (5 bases). The CDR3 runs to 15 residues. Germline loops: CDR1 MGHDK, CDR2 SYGVNS. Deletions cut 6 bases from V and 3 bases from J, with 17 bases between. The CDR3 coding sequence is TGTGCCAGCAGCCTTGGTGGGGGAATTGACTATGGCTACACCTTC. Translation gives CASSLGGGIDYGYTF.

Regarding this clone: The sample holds other DNA sequences that translate to the same CDR3. The CDR3 region is CASSYSTGFYGYTF. The CDR3 nucleotides read TGTGCCAGCAGTTACTCGACAGGCTTCTATGGCTACACCTTC. The chain couples TRBV6-5 to TRBJ1-2, with a tentative D call TRBD1 (6 bases). V was clipped by 0 bases and J by 4 bases, with 9 bases between them. There are 14 residues in the CDR3. The germline CDR1 and CDR2 sequences are MNHEY and SVGAGI.

The table lists this clone with a few counts. V is TRBV19 and J is TRBJ1-6; a weak D match, TRBD1 (6 bases). V lost 5 bases to trimming and J lost 5 bases, with 10 bases between them. Germline V gives CDR1 LNHDA, CDR2 SQIVND (reference sequence). CDR3 length: 14 amino acids. The CDR3 loop reads CASSQQGDNSPLHF. Here the CDR3 DNA reads TGTGCCAGTAGTCAACAGGGAGATAATTCACCCCTCCACTTT.

The chain couples TRBV7-9 to TRBJ2-6; D gene ambiguous. V shed 7 bases and J shed 2 bases, with 12 bases lying between them. Germline CDR1 and CDR2: SEHNR and FQNEAQ (reference sequence). The CDR3 runs 15 residues. The chain's CDR3 is CASTTRQAGANVLTF. The CDR3 DNA reads as TGTGCCAGCACAACACGGCAGGCTGGGGCCAACGTCCTGACTTTC.

In regard to this clone: This same CDR3 is encoded by further DNA sequences in the sample. The rearrangement uses TRBV6-5 and TRBJ1-2, with a tentative D call TRBD1 (6 bases). The CDR3 extends over 15 amino acids. The ends were cut back, 5 bases at V and 2 bases at J, with 15 bases in the middle. Germline CDR1 is MNHEY and CDR2 is SVGAGI. The CDR3 bases are TGTGCCAGCAGTCCCTACAGGGATCCCAACTATGGCTACACCTTC. The encoded protein is CASSPYRDPNYGYTF.

V is TRBV7-2 and J is TRBJ1-2; D unresolved. The V and J ends lost 5 bases and 6 bases respectively, with 13 bases between them. The CDR3 spans 13 residues. Germline values: CDR1 SGHTA, CDR2 FQGNSA. CDR3 residues: CASSPGRANGYTF. The CDR3 coding sequence is TGTGCCAGCAGCCCCGGGCGGGCGAATGGCTACACCTTC.

The chain carries TRBV5-4 and TRBJ2-7, with D possibly TRBD2 on 6 matching bases. Looked up from germline, CDR1 is SGHNT and CDR2 is YYREEE (reference sequence). V was trimmed by 0 bases and J by 0 bases, leaving 13 bases between them. CDR3 size: 16 residues. The CDR3 coding sequence is TGTGCCAGCAGCTTGGCCGGGTTCGGGAGCTCCTACGAGCAGTACTTC. Protein sequence: CASSLAGFGSSYEQYF.

The chain links TRBV13 to TRBJ2-1; D ambiguous. Germline CDR1 and CDR2: PRHDT and FYEKMQ (reference sequence). The length of the CDR3 is 14 residues. Trimming left V 5 bases short and J 8 bases short, with 16 bases between. The CDR3 is CASSRRAKGDEQFF. CDR3 in DNA: TGTGCCAGCAGCCGCCGAGCGAAAGGCGATGAGCAGTTCTTC.

The chain is built from TRBV6-5 and TRBJ1-3, with 8 bases identical to TRBD1. V shed 6 bases, J shed 2 bases, and the junction held 6 bases outside the gene matches. CDR3 size: 15 residues. Germline CDR1 and CDR2: MNHEY and SVGAGI. Here the CDR3 DNA reads TGTGCCAGCAGCTTGTCGGGACAGGCTGGAAACACCATATATTTT. Translating gives CASSLSGQAGNTIYF.

The chain uses TRBV11-3 and TRBJ1-1; D remains unclear. This CDR3 spans 14 amino acids. The V gene lost 1 base and the J gene lost 8 bases, with 14 bases spanning the gap. Looked up from germline, CDR1 is SGHNT and CDR2 is YENEEA. This CDR3 is CASSLVTSDREAFF. The CDR3 nucleotides read TGTGCCAGCAGCTTAGTGACCTCGGACCGCGAAGCTTTCTTT.

This rearrangement joins TRBV6-5 to TRBJ1-2; 7 positions agree with TRBD1. Germline V lookup: CDR1 MNHEY, CDR2 SVGAGI. V shed 2 bases, J shed 8 bases, and the junction held 11 bases outside the gene matches. The CDR3 has 15 residues. The CDR3 bases are TGTGCCAGCAGTTACGCCGGGACAGAAAGACTCGGCTACACCTTC. Its translation is CASSYAGTERLGYTF.

The CDR3 sequence: CASSSGAVSTDTQYF. Written as DNA, the CDR3 is TGTGCCAGCAGCTCGGGGGCGGTTAGCACAGATACGCAGTATTTT. V gene TRBV5-4 combines with J gene TRBJ2-3; D is possibly TRBD1 or TRBD2 (6 bases each). CDR1 and CDR2 (germline): SGHNT, YYREEE (reference sequence). V dropped 3 bases and J dropped 0 bases, with 11 bases sitting between them. CDR3 size: 15 residues.

The chain is built from TRBV30 and TRBJ2-3; D may be TRBD2 (6 bases). The CDR3 spans 12 residues. Trimming left V 1 base short and J 6 bases short, with 8 bases between. Germline loops: CDR1 GTSNPN, CDR2 SVGIG (reference sequence). The CDR3 bases are TGTGCCTGGAGTGGGGGGGAGGATACGCAGTATTTT. Translation gives CAWSGGEDTQYF. The full variable domain, in which reference TRBV30 and TRBJ2-3 provide the parts outside the CDR3, is SQTIHQWPATLVQPVGSPLSLECTVEGTSNPNLYWYRQAAGRGLQLLFYSVGIGQISSEVPQNLSASRPQDRQFILSSKKLLLSDSGFYLCAWSGGEDTQYFGPGTRLTVL.

Note on this clone: Other DNA sequences in this specimen translate into the identical CDR3. The V gene is TRBV6-6, the J gene TRBJ1-3; 11 nucleotides match TRBD1. Germline V gives CDR1 MNHNY, CDR2 SVGAGI (reference sequence). The V segment lost 3 bases and the J segment 1 base; nucleotides outside the gene matches: 2. The CDR3 has 16 residues. The CDR3 sequence: CASSYGDRGSGNTIYF. In nucleotides, the CDR3 is TGTGCCAGCAGTTATGGGGACAGGGGGTCTGGAAACACCATATATTTT.

J is TRBJ1-2 and V is TRBV19, with D possibly TRBD1 on 6 matching bases. Between the trimmed V and J ends, which lost 5 bases and 3 bases, there was a span of 22 bases. The CDR3 length is 17 residues. In germline, CDR1 is LNHDA, CDR2 SQIVND (reference sequence). The CDR3 protein is CASSVNPGGARDYGYTF. The CDR3 DNA sequence: TGTGCCAGTAGTGTCAACCCCGGGGGGGCGCGGGACTATGGCTACACCTTC.

V usage is TRBV7-2 and J usage is TRBJ2-7; D is possibly TRBD1 (5 bases). V lost 3 bases to trimming and J lost 5 bases, with 11 bases between them. CDR1 is SGHTA, CDR2 FQGNSA, per germline. The length of the CDR3 is 13 residues. CDR3 amino acids: CASSLWGRDEQYF. In nucleotides, the CDR3 is TGTGCCAGCAGCTTGTGGGGCAGGGACGAGCAGTACTTC. The variable domain in full, completed from reference TRBV7-2 and TRBJ2-7, reads GAGVSQSPSNKVTEKGKDVELRCDPISGHTALYWYRQSLGQGLEFLIYFQGNSAPDKSGLPSDRFSAERTGGSVSTLTIQRTQQEDSAVYLCASSLWGRDEQYFGPGTRLTVT.

The chain employs TRBV7-2 and TRBJ2-7; unclear D gene. CDR1 SGHTA and CDR2 FQGNSA come from the germline V gene. The CDR3 consists of 11 residues. V was cut by 5 bases and J by 4 bases, with 6 bases left in between. CDR3 coding DNA: TGTGCCAGCAGCCCTAGATACGAGCAGTACTTC. Encoded protein: CASSPRYEQYF.

This clone was picked up one time. The J gene is TRBJ2-7, the V gene TRBV6-1; 9 positions agree with TRBD1. CDR3 size: 14 residues. Germline V gene data show CDR1 as MNHNS and CDR2 as SASEGT. Trimming took 4 bases from V and 5 from J; bases not matched to a gene: 6. The CDR3 reads CASSGGTGTDEQYF. The CDR3 DNA is TGTGCCAGCAGTGGGGGGACAGGGACGGACGAGCAGTACTTC.

V gene TRBV19 combines with J gene TRBJ2-3, with D possibly TRBD2 on 6 matching bases. Germline CDR1 reads LNHDA; CDR2 reads SQIVND (reference sequence). This CDR3 is 16 amino acids long. Trimming took 1 base from V and 0 from J, leaving 11 bases between them. The CDR3 nucleotides read TGTGCCAGTAGTATAGGGAGTAGCGGTAGCACAGATACGCAGTATTTT. Translation: CASSIGSSGSTDTQYF.